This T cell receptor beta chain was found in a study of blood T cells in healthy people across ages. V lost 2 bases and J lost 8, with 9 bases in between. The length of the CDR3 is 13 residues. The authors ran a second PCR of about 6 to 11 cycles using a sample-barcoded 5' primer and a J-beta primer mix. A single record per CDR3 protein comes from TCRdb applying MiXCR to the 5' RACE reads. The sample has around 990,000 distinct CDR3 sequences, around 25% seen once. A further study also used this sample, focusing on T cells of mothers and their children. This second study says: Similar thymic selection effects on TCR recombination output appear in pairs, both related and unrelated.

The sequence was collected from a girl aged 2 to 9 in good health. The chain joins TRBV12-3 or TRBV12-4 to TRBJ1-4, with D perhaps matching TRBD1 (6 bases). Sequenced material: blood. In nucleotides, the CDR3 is TGTGCCAGCAGTTTATTTGACAGGGAAAAACTGTTTTTT. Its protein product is CASSLFDREKLFF.